Below are 20 T cell receptor beta chains sequenced from a single sample in a study of T cells of healthy individuals. TCRdb redid the calling of the 5' RACE reads with MiXCR, one entry per CDR3 protein. Of approximately 52,000 distinct CDR3 sequences listed, about 15% are singletons. The receptor set was obtained from a human donor in good health.

This clonotype appeared a few times. The chain combines TRBV12-3 or TRBV12-4 with TRBJ2-1, with D hard to call. The CDR3 runs to 14 residues. With 7 bases removed from V and 7 bases from J, the gap between germline ends came to 17 bases. DNA of the CDR3: TGTGCCAGCAATCCTCTACTGGGAAGGAATGAGCAGTTCTTC. This gives the protein CASNPLLGRNEQFF.

This clonotype was seen repeatedly, ten times or more. The rearrangement links TRBV5-6 to TRBJ1-3; D not certain. CDR1 and CDR2 (germline): SGHDT, YYEEEE. The CDR3 has 12 residues. V was shortened by 2 bases and J by 5 bases, with 5 bases between the two germline ends. This chain's CDR3 is CASSFQRNTIYF. The CDR3 DNA sequence: TGTGCCAGCAGCTTTCAGCGAAACACCATATATTTT.

There are many counts of this clonotype. V is TRBV18 and J is TRBJ1-1; D is ambiguous. From germline, CDR1 is KGHSH and CDR2 LQKENI. CDR3 length equals 13 residues. V dropped 4 bases and J dropped 4 bases, with 10 bases sitting between them. CDR3 DNA sequence: TGTGCCAGCTCACGTAACGGGGTCACTGAAGCTTTCTTT. Protein: CASSRNGVTEAFF.

This clonotype showed up just a few times. The V call is TRBV2, the J call TRBJ1-2; TRBD1 agrees at 8 bases. The CDR3 is 13 residues long. The J segment lost 7 bases and the V segment lost 6 bases, leaving 7 bases of the junction unmatched. Germline CDR1 and CDR2: SNHLY and FYNNEI. CDR3 sequence: CASRGTGQVGYTF. For the CDR3, the DNA is TGTGCCAGCAGGGGGACAGGCCAGGTTGGCTACACCTTC. Full variable domain (outside the CDR3, taken from reference TRBV2 and TRBJ1-2): EPEVTQTPSHQVTQMGQEVILRCVPISNHLYFYWYRQILGQKVEFLVSFYNNEISEKSEIFDDQFSVERPDGSNFTLKIRSTKLEDSAMYFCASRGTGQVGYTFGSGTRLTVV.

The chain uses TRBV5-1 and TRBJ1-2; the match to TRBD1 covers 12 bases. Germline V CDR1 and CDR2: SGHRS, YFSETQ. The CDR3 has 15 residues. V dropped 4 bases and J dropped 10; count of bases not matched to a gene: 11. The CDR3 is CASSPGTGGIPAYTF. Here the CDR3 DNA reads TGCGCCAGCAGCCCCGGGACAGGGGGCATACCAGCCTACACCTTC.

The table lists this clonotype with a few counts. The chain joins TRBV2 to TRBJ2-2; D is unresolved. The length of the CDR3 is 12 residues. Trimming took 3 bases from V and 6 from J, leaving 5 bases between them. Germline lookup yields CDR1 SNHLY and CDR2 FYNNEI. The CDR3 DNA follows: TGTGCCAGCAGTGAGGGCCCCGGGGAGCTGTTTTTT. Encoded protein: CASSEGPGELFF.

This clonotype was picked up many times. The chain is built from TRBV7-9 and TRBJ2-3; 10 bases are shared with TRBD2. Looked up from germline, CDR1 is SEHNR and CDR2 is FQNEAQ (reference sequence). V trimming: 4 bases; J trimming: 5 bases; junction bases outside the gene matches: 0. The CDR3 covers 13 residues. CDR3: CASSWTSGDTQYF. The DNA for the CDR3 is TGTGCCAGCAGCTGGACTAGCGGAGATACGCAGTATTTT.

This clonotype was counted many times. The CDR3 spells CASSQDHGEGYEQYF. In nucleotides, the CDR3 is TGTGCCAGCAGCCAAGATCACGGGGAGGGGTACGAGCAGTACTTC. The rearrangement uses TRBV3-1 and TRBJ2-7; TRBD2 agrees at 7 bases. J lost 4 bases, V lost 0 bases, and 6 bases had no gene match. The length of the CDR3 is 15 residues. Germline V gene lookup returns CDR1 LGHDT and CDR2 YNNKEL (reference sequence).

This clonotype was recorded at least ten times. The chain is built from TRBV4-3 and TRBJ2-1; tentatively, D is TRBD1 or TRBD2 (6 bases each). From germline, CDR1 is LGHNA and CDR2 YSLEER. The CDR3 covers 15 residues. V lost 0 bases and J lost 8, with 14 bases in between. CDR3 sequence (DNA): TGCGCCAGCAGCCAAGATGGGGGGCCCATTGATGAGCAGTTCTTC. Protein product: CASSQDGGPIDEQFF.

The table lists this clonotype with many counts. The J gene is TRBJ1-1, the V gene TRBV21-1. TRBV21-1 is deemed a pseudogene. This CDR3 is 14 amino acids long. CDR3 coding DNA: TGTGCCAGCAGCACCCGAGGGCGGAACACTGAAGCTTTCTTT. Amino acid sequence: CASSTRGRNTEAFF.

This clonotype appeared many times. The V call is TRBV20-1, the J call TRBJ1-3; D possibly corresponds to TRBD1 (5 bases). V gave up 5 bases and J gave up 0 bases, with 11 bases separating them. Germline CDR1 and CDR2: DFQATT and SNEGSKA (reference sequence). The CDR3 extends over 14 amino acids. The CDR3 protein is CSASPGPSGNTIYF. CDR3 in DNA: TGCAGTGCTTCGCCGGGGCCCTCTGGAAACACCATATATTTT.

This clonotype was recorded a few times. The chain combines TRBV20-1 with TRBJ2-3, with D hard to call. The germline gives CDR1 DFQATT, CDR2 SNEGSKA (reference sequence). V dropped 0 bases and J dropped 2 bases, with 12 bases sitting between them. The CDR3 spans 15 residues. The CDR3 coding sequence is TGCAGTGCTAGAGATCTTGGTGACCACACAGATACGCAGTATTTT. This codes for CSARDLGDHTDTQYF.

The rearrangement uses TRBV14 and TRBJ2-5; 9 bases line up with TRBD1. Unmatched junction bases numbered 7, after V lost 4 bases and J lost 1 base. The CDR3 consists of 16 residues. Germline V gives CDR1 SGHDN, CDR2 FVKESK. CDR3 DNA: TGTGCCAGCAGCCCCCCTGACAGGGGGAGCCAAGAGACCCAGTACTTC. Protein product: CASSPPDRGSQETQYF.

The gene calls are TRBV7-9 and TRBJ2-3; D might be TRBD1 (6 bases). Per germline, CDR1 SEHNR and CDR2 FQNEAQ (reference sequence). This CDR3 region has 17 residues. Trimming stripped 5 bases from V and 6 bases from J, with 24 bases between. The CDR3 is CASSQPLRAGAADTQYF. In DNA form, the CDR3 reads TGTGCCAGCAGCCAACCTTTAAGGGCAGGGGCGGCGGATACGCAGTATTTT. The full variable domain, its missing parts supplied by reference TRBV7-9 and TRBJ2-3, is DTGVSQNPRHKITKRGQNVTFRCDPISEHNRLYWYRQTLGQGPEFLTYFQNEAQLEKSRLLSDRFSAERPKGSFSTLEIQRTEQGDSAMYLCASSQPLRAGAADTQYFGPGTRLTVL.

This clonotype turned up a few times. J is TRBJ2-3 and V is TRBV27; TRBD1 matches 8 bases. Germline V CDR1 and CDR2: MNHEY, SMNVEV (reference sequence). The V gene end was trimmed by 6 bases and the J gene end by 2 bases; junction bases not matched to a gene: 7. This CDR3 region has 15 residues. Here the CDR3 DNA reads TGTGCCAGCAGCTCTCTGGGACAGGTCACAGATACGCAGTATTTT. Amino acid sequence: CASSSLGQVTDTQYF.

This clonotype was detected a few times. This rearrangement joins TRBV2 to TRBJ1-4; D is unclear. CDR1 is SNHLY and CDR2 is FYNNEI in the germline V gene. With 8 bases removed from V and 10 bases from J, the gap between germline ends came to 17 bases. This CDR3 comprises 13 residues. For the CDR3, the DNA is TGTGCCAGCGGGCCGGAGGATCTAGGAAAACTGTTTTTT. Amino acids: CASGPEDLGKLFF.

The chain links TRBV28 to TRBJ2-7, with 12 bases fitting TRBD1. V was pared by 5 bases and J by 5 bases, with 10 bases of the junction left unmatched. The CDR3 has 16 amino acids. Germline CDR1 reads MDHEN; CDR2 reads SYDVKM. CDR3 DNA: TGTGCCAGCAGTCCCCCTCGGGGACAGGGGGCCGACGAGCAGTACTTC. Protein product: CASSPPRGQGADEQYF. The full variable domain, its missing parts supplied by reference TRBV28 and TRBJ2-7, is DVKVTQSSRYLVKRTGEKVFLECVQDMDHENMFWYRQDPGLGLRLIYFSYDVKMKEKGDIPEGYSVSREKKERFSLILESASTNQTSMYLCASSPPRGQGADEQYFGPGTRLTVT.

This clonotype came up many times. V and J are TRBV5-1 and TRBJ2-1; TRBD2 matches at 10 bases. The germline CDR1 and CDR2 sequences are SGHRS and YFSETQ. CDR3 length: 15 amino acids. Trimming cost V 2 bases and J 6 bases; bases outside gene matches: 5. The CDR3 loop reads CASSLQAGGLNEQFF. CDR3 in DNA: TGCGCCAGCAGCTTACAAGCGGGGGGGCTCAATGAGCAGTTCTTC. Drawing the rest from reference TRBV5-1 and TRBJ2-1, the complete variable domain is KAGVTQTPRYLIKTRGQQVTLSCSPISGHRSVSWYQQTPGQGLQFLFEYFSETQRNKGNFPGRFSGRQFSNSRSEMNVSTLELGDSALYLCASSLQAGGLNEQFFGPGTRLTVL.

This clonotype was seen more than once but under ten times. The chain has TRBV5-8 and TRBJ2-3; TRBD2 agrees at 8 bases. V dropped 1 base and J dropped 6; count of bases not matched to a gene: 10. CDR3 length: 16 amino acids. CDR1 SGHTS and CDR2 YDEGEE come from the germline V gene. The CDR3 DNA follows: TGTGCCAGCAGCTTGTTCGCGGGAGGCAATGGGGATACGCAGTATTTT. Its translation: CASSLFAGGNGDTQYF.

This chain links TRBV10-3 with TRBJ1-1; D not certain. Germline V gene data show CDR1 as ENHRY and CDR2 as SYGVKD. The CDR3 runs to 13 residues. With 6 bases removed from V and 4 bases from J, the gap between germline ends came to 12 bases. The CDR3 DNA follows: TGTGCCATCAGACAGACCCGGAGCACTGAAGCTTTCTTT. Amino acids: CAIRQTRSTEAFF.